This TCR beta chain was captured in a study of shared clonotypes between healthy human individuals. The study's findings and limits: In a handful of donors, around 5% of naive CD4 clonotypes appeared in common. Memory subsets had estimated richness that was generally smaller than that of naive subsets.

Clones were sequenced by immunoSEQ multiplex PCR, and TCRdb holds only the in-frame ones, with some missing. The sample has about 590,000 clones; roughly 95% are singletons. The germline V gene has CDR1 SGHDT and CDR2 YYEEEE. V dropped 0 bases and J dropped 1 base, with 7 bases sitting between them. The CDR3 contains 14 residues. Turning to this clone: The antigen is not known.

Naive CD8 isolation took CD45RO-negative cells positively selected for CCR7 and excluded terminally differentiated effector memory CD45RA+ cells. This receptor was identified in a woman in her thirties in good health. The sample taken for sequencing was naive CD8+ T cells sorted from blood. The chain carries TRBV5-6 and TRBJ1-2; D ambiguous. CDR3 bases: TGTGCCAGCAGCTTGGGCGGGGTTAACTATGGCTACACCTTC. It codes for CASSLGGVNYGYTF.